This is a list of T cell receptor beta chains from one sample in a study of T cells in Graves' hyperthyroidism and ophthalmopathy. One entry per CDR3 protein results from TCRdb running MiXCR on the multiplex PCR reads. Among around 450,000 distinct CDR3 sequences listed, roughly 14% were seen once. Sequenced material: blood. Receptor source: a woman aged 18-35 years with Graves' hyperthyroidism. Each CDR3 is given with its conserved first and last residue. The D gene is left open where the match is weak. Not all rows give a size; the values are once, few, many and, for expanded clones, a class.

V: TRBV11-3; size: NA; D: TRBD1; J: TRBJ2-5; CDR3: CASSWRQGAETQYF; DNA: TGTGCCAGCAGCTGGAGACAGGGCGCGGAGACCCAGTACTTC
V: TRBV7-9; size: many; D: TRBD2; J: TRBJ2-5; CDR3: CASSAGTSGVEETQYF; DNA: TGTGCCAGCAGCGCCGGGACTAGCGGAGTTGAAGAGACCCAGTACTTC
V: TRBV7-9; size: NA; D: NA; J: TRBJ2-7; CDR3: CASSFRGVGGAYEQYF; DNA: TGTGCCAGCAGCTTTCGTGGCGTTGGGGGTGCCTACGAGCAGTACTTC
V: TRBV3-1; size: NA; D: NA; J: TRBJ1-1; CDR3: CASSPRAGAGGTEAFF; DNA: TGTGCCAGCAGCCCCAGAGCGGGGGCGGGGGGGACTGAAGCTTTCTTT
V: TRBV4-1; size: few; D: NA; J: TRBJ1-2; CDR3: CASIPTMWNTLDRNYGYTF; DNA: TGCGCCAGCATCCCGACGATGTGGAATACCTTAGACAGGAACTATGGCTACACCTTC
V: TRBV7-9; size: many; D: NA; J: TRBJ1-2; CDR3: CASSLAGQHGYTF; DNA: TGTGCCAGCAGCTTAGCAGGGCAGCATGGCTACACCTTC
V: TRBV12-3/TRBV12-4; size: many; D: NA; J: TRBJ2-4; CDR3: CASSLRGRGLNIQYF; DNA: TGTGCCAGCAGTTTACGGGGGCGCGGGTTAAACATTCAGTACTTC
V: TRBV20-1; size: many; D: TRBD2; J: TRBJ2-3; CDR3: CSARKGLAGGDTQYF; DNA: TGCAGTGCTAGAAAGGGGCTAGCGGGAGGAGATACGCAGTATTTT
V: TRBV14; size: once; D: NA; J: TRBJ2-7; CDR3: CASSQGLAALTYEQYF; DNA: TGTGCCAGCAGCCAAGGCCTCGCTGCTCTCACCTACGAGCAGTACTTC
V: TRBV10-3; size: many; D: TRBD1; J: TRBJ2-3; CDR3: CAIRGQAADTQYF; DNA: TGTGCCATCAGAGGACAGGCTGCAGATACGCAGTATTTT
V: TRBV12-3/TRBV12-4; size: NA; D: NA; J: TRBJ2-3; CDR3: CASSPSGEGVSATQYF; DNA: TGTGCCAGCAGTCCGTCGGGTGAGGGGGTTTCAGCTACGCAGTATTTT
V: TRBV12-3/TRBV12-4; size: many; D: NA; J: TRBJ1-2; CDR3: CASSYVTDGYTF; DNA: TGTGCCAGCAGCTATGTGACCGATGGCTACACCTTC
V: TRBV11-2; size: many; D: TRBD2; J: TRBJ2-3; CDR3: CASSFSGRLRDTQYF; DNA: TGTGCCAGCAGCTTTAGCGGGAGACTGCGAGATACGCAGTATTTT
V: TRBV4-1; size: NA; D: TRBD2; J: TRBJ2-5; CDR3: CASSFNARAGGAETQYF; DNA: TGCGCCAGCAGCTTCAACGCACGAGCGGGGGGGGCAGAGACCCAGTACTTC
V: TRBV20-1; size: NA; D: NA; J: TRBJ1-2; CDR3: CSARDVQKEARDGYTF; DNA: TGCAGTGCTAGAGATGTTCAGAAAGAGGCTCGGGATGGCTACACCTTC
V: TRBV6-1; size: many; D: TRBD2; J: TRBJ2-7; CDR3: CASSSLAGYYEQYF; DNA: TGTGCCAGCAGTTCGTTAGCGGGGTACTACGAGCAGTACTTC
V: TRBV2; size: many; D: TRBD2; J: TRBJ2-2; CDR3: CASSESLAEAGELFF; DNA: TGTGCCAGCAGTGAGTCGCTAGCGGAGGCCGGGGAGCTGTTTTTT
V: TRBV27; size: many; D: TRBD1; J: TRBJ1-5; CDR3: CASSVGQGIYSNQPQHF; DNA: TGTGCCAGCAGTGTAGGACAGGGGATTTATAGCAATCAGCCCCAGCATTTT
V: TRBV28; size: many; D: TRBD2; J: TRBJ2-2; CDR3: CASSTGLADTGELFF; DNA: TGTGCCAGCAGTACGGGACTAGCAGACACCGGGGAGCTGTTTTTT
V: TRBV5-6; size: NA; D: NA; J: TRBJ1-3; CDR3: CASRSPALGNTIYF; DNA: TGTGCCAGCAGGTCTCCGGCACTCGGAAACACCATATATTTT
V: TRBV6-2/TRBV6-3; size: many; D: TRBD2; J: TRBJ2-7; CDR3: CASSYSVAGGPHEQYF; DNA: TGTGCCAGCAGTTACAGCGTAGCGGGAGGGCCCCACGAGCAGTACTTC
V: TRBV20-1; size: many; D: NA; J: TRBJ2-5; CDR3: CSAGAKETQYF; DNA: TGCAGTGCGGGGGCTAAAGAGACCCAGTACTTC
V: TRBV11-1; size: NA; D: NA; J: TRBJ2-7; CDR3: CASSLTRVSYEQYF; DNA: TGTGCCAGCAGCTTAACGCGGGTCTCCTACGAGCAGTACTTC
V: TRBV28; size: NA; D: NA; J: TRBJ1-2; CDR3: CASSQGPYGYTF; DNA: TGTGCCAGCAGTCAGGGGCCTTATGGCTACACCTTC
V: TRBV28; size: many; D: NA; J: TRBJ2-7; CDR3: CASSFGPAGEQYF; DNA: TGTGCCAGCAGTTTCGGACCCGCGGGGGAGCAGTACTTC
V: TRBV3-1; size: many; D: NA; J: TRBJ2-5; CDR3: CASSQDGGETQYF; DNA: TGTGCCAGCAGCCAAGATGGGGGGGAGACCCAGTACTTC
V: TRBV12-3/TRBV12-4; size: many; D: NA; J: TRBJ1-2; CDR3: CASSLALRATNYGYTF; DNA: TGTGCCAGCAGTTTAGCGCTCAGGGCAACTAACTATGGCTACACCTTC
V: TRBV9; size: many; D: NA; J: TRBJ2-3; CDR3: CASSVGDGGTTDTQYF; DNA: TGTGCCAGCAGCGTAGGGGACGGGGGAACCACAGATACGCAGTATTTT
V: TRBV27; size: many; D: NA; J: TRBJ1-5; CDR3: CATGWGNQPQHF; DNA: TGTGCCACTGGATGGGGGAATCAGCCCCAGCATTTT